These 24 T cell receptor beta chains originate from one sample sequenced in a study of PD-1 blockade in classical Hodgkin lymphoma (dated by TCRdb to the early 2020s). This specimen's time point label, interpreted: cycle 4 day 1 (C4D1), after less than 7 weeks of nivolumab. Every trial patient had relapsed following autologous stem cell transplantation, and prior brentuximab vedotin exposure was what differed among cohorts A, B and C. The library was prepared using the immunoSEQ multiplex PCR assay. Held by TCRdb, this immuneACCESS table contains in-frame sequences only and omits some clones. Under half of the omission traces to an unresolved V gene where checked; the cause of the rest is unknown. This sample comprises tens of thousands of clones, about 81% of them detected only once. Clones ranked in the top ten supply about a sixth of the sample. Source: peripheral blood mononuclear cells (PBMCs), taken before the fourth cycle of nivolumab. These receptors were taken from a human donor with classical Hodgkin lymphoma.

V gene TRBV14 combines with J gene TRBJ1-1; no clear D gene. CDR1 is SGHDN and CDR2 is FVKESK in the germline V gene. Trimming pared 0 bases from V and 3 bases from J, leaving 11 bases between. The CDR3 is made up of 15 amino acids. CDR3 amino acids: CASSQERSWHTEAFF. The CDR3 nucleotides are TGTGCCAGCAGCCAAGAAAGGTCTTGGCACACTGAAGCTTTCTTT.

This chain connects TRBV4-2 to TRBJ1-2, with 7 bases lining up with TRBD1. Germline CDR1 LGHNA, CDR2 YNFKEQ. CDR3 length equals 14 residues. J gave up 2 bases and V 2 bases, and 2 bases lay outside the gene matches. CDR3 nucleotides: TGTGCCAGCAGCCAAACGACAGGGAACTATGGCTACACCTTC. Its translation is CASSQTTGNYGYTF.

This chain connects TRBV5-1 to TRBJ1-1; 7 bases map to TRBD1. Trimming removed 3 bases from V and 0 bases from J; junction bases left unmatched: 8. Per the germline V gene, CDR1 is SGHRS and CDR2 is YFSETQ. The CDR3 covers 16 residues. The CDR3: CASSYRTGGMNTEAFF. The CDR3 DNA is TGCGCCAGCAGCTACCGGACAGGCGGAATGAACACTGAAGCTTTCTTT.

The rearrangement uses TRBV19 and TRBJ2-5; 7 positions match TRBD1. V was pared by 4 bases and J by 5 bases, with 10 bases of the junction left unmatched. Germline CDR1 and CDR2: LNHDA and SQIVND (reference sequence). The CDR3 runs to 15 residues. The CDR3 sequence is CASSNRGGMIETQYF. CDR3 coding DNA: TGTGCCAGTAGTAACAGGGGTGGAATGATCGAGACCCAGTACTTC. The whole variable domain, remainder taken from reference TRBV19 and TRBJ2-5, is DGGITQSPKYLFRKEGQNVTLSCEQNLNHDAMYWYRQDPGQGLRLIYYSQIVNDFQKGDIAEGYSVSREKKESFPLTVTSAQKNPTAFYLCASSNRGGMIETQYFGPGTRLLVL.

This chain links TRBV28 with TRBJ1-1; D not resolved. V lost 5 bases and J 0 bases, leaving 7 bases between the germline ends. CDR3 length: 13 amino acids. Germline V CDR1 and CDR2: MDHEN, SYDVKM. CDR3 DNA sequence: TGTGCCAGCAGTCCGATCATGAACACTGAAGCTTTCTTT. Residues: CASSPIMNTEAFF.

The chain employs TRBV11-2 and TRBJ1-4, with 9 bases matching TRBD1. Germline CDR1 SGHAT, CDR2 FQNNGV. Germline trimming cut 5 bases from V and 11 bases from J; bases unmatched to any gene: 15. The CDR3 spans 16 residues. The CDR3 here is CASSPLGGQGPRKLFF. The CDR3 DNA reads TGTGCCAGCAGCCCGCTCGGTGGACAGGGGCCCAGGAAACTGTTTTTT. Using reference TRBV11-2 and TRBJ1-4 for the parts outside the CDR3, the full variable domain is EAGVAQSPRYKIIEKRQSVAFWCNPISGHATLYWYQQILGQGPKLLIQFQNNGVVDDSQLPKDRFSAERLKGVDSTLKIQPAKLEDSAVYLCASSPLGGQGPRKLFFGSGTQLSVL.

The chain uses TRBV6-1 and TRBJ1-1; maybe TRBD1 (5 bases). This CDR3 comprises 15 residues. Trimming pared 3 bases from V and 4 bases from J, leaving 15 bases between. The germline gives CDR1 MNHNS, CDR2 SASEGT. The CDR3 loop is CASSEKVGVSTEAFF. The CDR3 DNA follows: TGTGCCAGCAGTGAGAAGGTGGGGGTGAGCACTGAAGCTTTCTTT.

The rearrangement links TRBV5-1 to TRBJ2-1, with TRBD1 identical over 9 bases. CDR3 length equals 15 residues. Germline CDR1 is SGHRS and CDR2 is YFSETQ. V shed 1 base and J 3 bases; nucleotides not matched to a gene: 2. As DNA, the CDR3 is TGCGCCAGCAGCTTGCGGGGACAGGGCTACAATGAGCAGTTCTTC. Translation gives CASSLRGQGYNEQFF.

The rearrangement joins TRBV28 to TRBJ1-1; D ambiguous. The CDR3 runs 13 residues. CDR1 and CDR2 from the germline V gene are MDHEN and SYDVKM. With 3 bases removed from V and 2 bases from J, the gap between germline ends came to 7 bases. The CDR3 spells CASSLVVNTEAFF. The CDR3 region has the DNA TGTGCCAGCAGTTTGGTGGTAAACACTGAAGCTTTCTTT.

The genes are TRBV5-1 and TRBJ2-7; D is possibly TRBD2 (7 bases). Germline assignment: CDR1 SGHRS and CDR2 YFSETQ. This CDR3 comprises 12 residues. Trimming took 5 bases from V and 6 from J, leaving 12 bases between them. In DNA form, the CDR3 reads TGCGCCAGCAGTCCGGGGGGCTCCGAGCAGTACTTC. This encodes CASSPGGSEQYF.

The chain links TRBV27 to TRBJ2-5; 9 nucleotides agree with TRBD1. The CDR3 contains 15 residues. The germline CDR1 and CDR2 sequences are MNHEY and SMNVEV (reference sequence). The trim removed 3 bases at V and 5 bases at J, leaving 7 bases unmatched. The CDR3 nucleotides are TGTGCCAGCAGTTTTTGGACAGGGGCAATGGAGACCCAGTACTTC. Its protein product is CASSFWTGAMETQYF.

This chain joins TRBV11-1 and TRBJ1-1; D is ambiguous. Trimming cost V 1 base and J 6 bases, with 6 bases left between them. Germline CDR1 reads SGHAT; CDR2 reads FQDESV (reference sequence). CDR3 length: 12 residues. The DNA of the CDR3 is TGTGCCAGCAGCTTAGGGGCTGCTGAAGCTTTCTTT. Protein sequence: CASSLGAAEAFF.

The chain joins TRBV30 to TRBJ2-2; tentatively, D is TRBD1 (6 bases). From germline, CDR1 is GTSNPN and CDR2 SVGIG (reference sequence). The length of the CDR3 is 14 residues. V lost 0 bases to trimming and J lost 6 bases, with 11 bases between them. The CDR3 DNA follows: TGTGCCTGGAGTGTAGACAGGAGTGCCGGGGAGCTGTTTTTT. This codes for CAWSVDRSAGELFF.

This clone was seen a single time. This chain connects TRBV6-5 to TRBJ1-2, with D possibly matching TRBD1 (5 bases). This CDR3 is 14 amino acids long. The germline V and J ends were trimmed by 6 bases and 3 bases, with 14 bases remaining between them. From germline, CDR1 is MNHEY and CDR2 SVGAGI. CDR3 region: CASRSRGYHYGYTF. The CDR3, as DNA: TGTGCCAGCAGGTCCCGGGGCTACCACTATGGCTACACCTTC.

V usage is TRBV28 and J usage is TRBJ1-1, with D unresolved. The CDR3 has 11 amino acids. V dropped 4 bases and J dropped 3 bases, with 3 bases sitting between them. Germline-derived CDR1 and CDR2 are MDHEN and SYDVKM. CDR3 in amino acids: CASSSYTEAFF. CDR3 nucleotide sequence: TGTGCCAGCAGTTCATACACTGAAGCTTTCTTT.

This chain links TRBV6-6 with TRBJ1-5; D possibly corresponds to TRBD1 (5 bases). V shed 5 bases and J shed 9 bases, with 8 bases lying between them. This CDR3 has 11 amino acids. Per the germline V gene, CDR1 is MNHNY and CDR2 is SVGAGI (reference sequence). The CDR3 nucleotides are TGTGCCAGCAGTGACGGGGGGCCCCAGCATTTT. Encoded protein: CASSDGGPQHF.

The chain joins TRBV11-3 to TRBJ2-4; D ambiguous. The V and J ends lost 2 bases and 4 bases respectively, with 6 bases between them. The germline V gene has CDR1 SGHNT and CDR2 YENEEA. This CDR3 contains 13 residues. For the CDR3, the DNA is TGTGCCAGCAGCTTACGTGGGAAAAACATTCAGTACTTC. Protein: CASSLRGKNIQYF.

The sample holds one count of this clone. This sequence joins TRBV21-1 and TRBJ2-7; the D segment call TRBD2 is taken from the table without a DNA check. TRBV21-1 is labeled a pseudogene. This CDR3 contains 16 residues. This chain's CDR3 is CASLRGGSWQSYEQYF. The CDR3 DNA reads as TGTGCCAGCTTGAGGGGGGGGTCATGGCAAAGCTACGAGCAGTACTTC.

The J gene is TRBJ1-4, the V gene TRBV27, with D maybe TRBD1 (5 bases). V was cut by 5 bases and J by 0 bases, with 13 bases left in between. The CDR3 totals 16 residues. Germline V lookup: CDR1 MNHEY, CDR2 SMNVEV (reference sequence). The CDR3 sequence is CASSQRQFSTNEKLFF. The CDR3 region has the DNA TGTGCCAGCAGTCAACGACAGTTTTCAACTAATGAAAAACTGTTTTTT.

V gene TRBV7-9 combines with J gene TRBJ1-4, with 10 bases aligning to TRBD1. The CDR3 totals 16 residues. Germline-derived CDR1 and CDR2 are SEHNR and FQNEAQ (reference sequence). The V gene end was trimmed by 1 base and the J gene end by 3 bases; junction bases not matched to a gene: 2. The CDR3 protein is CASSLGDRGPNEKLFF. CDR3 DNA: TGTGCCAGCAGCTTAGGGGACAGGGGACCTAATGAAAAACTGTTTTTT.

V gene TRBV28 combines with J gene TRBJ1-5; D gene uncertain. V dropped 6 bases and J dropped 4 bases, with 7 bases sitting between them. This CDR3 is built from 12 residues. Germline V CDR1 and CDR2: MDHEN, SYDVKM. CDR3 protein: CASRTTNQPQHF. CDR3 nucleotide sequence: TGTGCCAGCAGAACCACGAATCAGCCCCAGCATTTT.

DNA for the CDR3: TGTGCCAGCAGCTTGGTATATGGGACAGGGGGTAGGGCTAACTATGGCTACACCTTC. Its protein is CASSLVYGTGGRANYGYTF. V is TRBV5-4 and J is TRBJ1-2, with 11 bases that match TRBD1. The germline gives CDR1 SGHNT, CDR2 YYREEE (reference sequence). Trimming at V came to 0 bases and at J to 0 bases, leaving 10 bases not matched to a gene. This CDR3 comprises 19 residues.

The chain is built from TRBV5-1 and TRBJ1-2; TRBD1 agrees at 10 bases. V was clipped by 4 bases and J by 7 bases; unmatched bases: 4. From germline, CDR1 is SGHRS and CDR2 YFSETQ. CDR3 length equals 13 residues. CDR3 DNA sequence: TGCGCCAGCAGCAACCGGGACAGGGGTGGCTACACCTTC. Its protein is CASSNRDRGGYTF.

This sequence joins TRBV5-1 and TRBJ2-2, with D unclear. This CDR3 has 12 residues. The germline gives CDR1 SGHRS, CDR2 YFSETQ. V was clipped by 1 base and J by 4 bases, with 2 bases between them. CDR3 sequence (DNA): TGCGCCAGCAGCTTGATCACCGGGGAGCTGTTTTTT. Encoded protein: CASSLITGELFF. Combining the CDR3 with reference TRBV5-1 and TRBJ2-2 gives the whole variable domain KAGVTQTPRYLIKTRGQQVTLSCSPISGHRSVSWYQQTPGQGLQFLFEYFSETQRNKGNFPGRFSGRQFSNSRSEMNVSTLELGDSALYLCASSLITGELFFGEGSRLTVL.